The 28 T cell receptor beta chains below all came from one sample that was sequenced in a study of cytomegalovirus exposure and HLA in healthy donors. This table comes from immunoSEQ multiplex PCR, and its TCRdb copy is limited to in-frame clones, with some not included. The data hold more than 100,000 clones, with around nine tenths observed a single time. The sequenced material came from PBMCs. The receptor set was obtained from a woman aged 18 to 35 in good health and CMV-seropositive.

The CDR3 spells CASSSDRRTSYEQYF. The CDR3 DNA reads as TGTGCCAGCAGCTCTGACAGGAGGACGTCCTACGAGCAGTACTTC. The V gene is TRBV7-2, the J gene TRBJ2-7; tentative D call: TRBD1 (6 bases). In germline, CDR1 is SGHTA, CDR2 FQGNSA. The V end was cut by 4 bases, the J end by 1 base, with 14 bases between. The CDR3 covers 15 residues.

The J gene is TRBJ1-5, the V gene TRBV2; 8 bases agree with TRBD1. The CDR3 length is 14 residues. Germline assignment: CDR1 SNHLY and CDR2 FYNNEI. The V gene end was trimmed by 7 bases and the J gene end by 4 bases; junction bases not matched to a gene: 6. The CDR3 DNA is TGTGCCAGCAAGCAGGACAGGGCTAATCAGCCCCAGCATTTT. This gives the protein CASKQDRANQPQHF. The variable domain in full, with the rest retrieved from reference TRBV2 and TRBJ1-5, is EPEVTQTPSHQVTQMGQEVILRCVPISNHLYFYWYRQILGQKVEFLVSFYNNEISEKSEIFDDQFSVERPDGSNFTLKIRSTKLEDSAMYFCASKQDRANQPQHFGDGTRLSIL.

This rearrangement joins TRBV6-1 to TRBJ2-3; D unresolved. In germline, CDR1 is MNHNS, CDR2 SASEGT. The CDR3 has 13 amino acids. The V and J ends lost 8 bases and 2 bases respectively, with 11 bases between them. The CDR3 DNA reads as TGTGCCAGCCTCTGGCTAGTCACAGATACGCAGTATTTT. It is translated as CASLWLVTDTQYF.

The gene calls are TRBV11-2 and TRBJ2-3, with 7 bases identical to TRBD2. V lost 3 bases and J lost 0; bases outside the gene matches: 3. CDR3 size: 15 residues. Per germline, CDR1 SGHAT and CDR2 FQNNGV. CDR3 sequence (DNA): TGTGCCAGCAGCTTTAAACTAGCGAGCACAGATACGCAGTATTTT. It specifies CASSFKLASTDTQYF.

The chain combines TRBV5-6 with TRBJ1-5, with unresolved D. Trimming removed 0 bases from V and 5 bases from J, with 9 bases in between. Germline V gene sequence: CDR1 SGHDT, CDR2 YYEEEE. The CDR3 covers 14 residues. The CDR3 region is CASSLAGGYQPQHF. The DNA of the CDR3 is TGTGCCAGCAGCTTGGCGGGAGGTTATCAGCCCCAGCATTTT.

V and J are TRBV18 and TRBJ2-7; 11 positions match TRBD1. The V gene's germline CDR1 is KGHSH and CDR2 LQKENI. The V gene end was trimmed by 3 bases and the J gene end by 5 bases; junction bases not matched to a gene: 6. The CDR3 covers 15 residues. The CDR3, as DNA: TGTGCCAGCTCACCCCCGGGACAGGGGGGCGACGAGCAGTACTTC. Its protein is CASSPPGQGGDEQYF.

The rearrangement joins TRBV7-8 to TRBJ1-1, with D possibly TRBD1 on 5 matching bases. The germline V gene has CDR1 SGHVS and CDR2 FQNEAQ. Trimming took 1 base from V and 7 from J, leaving 13 bases between them. This CDR3 comprises 14 residues. For the CDR3, the DNA is TGTGCCAGCAGCTTAGGCGGGGGTAGGAGTGAAGCTTTCTTT. It translates to CASSLGGGRSEAFF. Drawing the rest from reference TRBV7-8 and TRBJ1-1, the complete variable domain is GAGVSQSPRYKVAKRGQDVALRCDPISGHVSLFWYQQALGQGPEFLTYFQNEAQLDKSGLPSDRFFAERPEGSVSTLKIQRTQQEDSAVYLCASSLGGGRSEAFFGQGTRLTVV.

V is TRBV7-8 and J is TRBJ2-7, with 10 bases fitting TRBD2. The germline gives CDR1 SGHVS, CDR2 FQNEAQ. This CDR3 contains 16 residues. With V trimmed by 4 bases and J by 3 bases, 9 bases remained unmatched. The CDR3 reads CASSWKPSGSRYEQYF. As DNA, the CDR3 is TGTGCCAGCAGCTGGAAGCCTAGCGGGAGTCGCTACGAGCAGTACTTC. Full variable domain (outside the CDR3, taken from reference TRBV7-8 and TRBJ2-7): GAGVSQSPRYKVAKRGQDVALRCDPISGHVSLFWYQQALGQGPEFLTYFQNEAQLDKSGLPSDRFFAERPEGSVSTLKIQRTQQEDSAVYLCASSWKPSGSRYEQYFGPGTRLTVT.

The chain is built from TRBV7-2 and TRBJ2-6; no clear D gene. The ends were cut back, 5 bases at V and 6 bases at J, with 11 bases in the middle. CDR1 and CDR2 from the germline V gene are SGHTA and FQGNSA. The CDR3 consists of 14 residues. The CDR3 is CASSPYKKANVLTF. The CDR3 coding sequence is TGTGCCAGCAGCCCATACAAGAAGGCCAACGTCCTGACTTTC.

This clone was observed once. The chain recombines TRBV20-1 with TRBJ1-2, with D possibly being TRBD1 (5 bases). There are 11 residues in the CDR3. Germline CDR1 and CDR2: DFQATT and SNEGSKA (reference sequence). V was clipped by 3 bases and J by 12 bases, with 14 bases between them. The CDR3 sequence is CSASGGVYHTF. The DNA for the CDR3 is TGCAGTGCTAGCGGGGGGGTATACCACACCTTC.

The J gene is TRBJ1-1, the V gene TRBV7-2; TRBD1 might be the D (5 bases). Germline V gene lookup returns CDR1 SGHTA and CDR2 FQGNSA. CDR3 length: 14 amino acids. The V gene lost 1 base and the J gene lost 1 base, with 7 bases spanning the gap. CDR3 DNA sequence: TGTGCCAGCAGCTTAGGGACACAGAACACTGAAGCTTTCTTT. As protein: CASSLGTQNTEAFF.

The chain is built from TRBV27 and TRBJ1-1, with D perhaps matching TRBD1 (6 bases). Trimming pared 8 bases from V and 1 base from J, leaving 26 bases between. This CDR3 comprises 18 residues. Germline V lookup: CDR1 MNHEY, CDR2 SMNVEV (reference sequence). In DNA form, the CDR3 reads TGTGCCAGCGGACCCCCGGGCAGGGGAGCCGCGGAGAACACTGAAGCTTTCTTT. Protein product: CASGPPGRGAAENTEAFF.

This clone was recorded only once. V gene TRBV27 combines with J gene TRBJ2-1; possible D gene TRBD1, 6 bases. With 1 base removed from V and 10 bases from J, the gap between germline ends came to 11 bases. CDR1 and CDR2 from the germline V gene are MNHEY and SMNVEV (reference sequence). The CDR3 has 13 residues. This CDR3 reads CASSLLGAQEQFF. DNA of the CDR3: TGTGCCAGCAGTTTATTGGGGGCGCAGGAGCAGTTCTTC.

This chain joins TRBV2 and TRBJ2-2, with 9 bases aligning to TRBD1. V shed 7 bases, J shed 4 bases, and the junction held 4 bases outside the gene matches. Germline lookup yields CDR1 SNHLY and CDR2 FYNNEI. The CDR3 covers 14 residues. CDR3 DNA: TGTGCCAGCAAGACAGGGGGTACCACCGGGGAGCTGTTTTTT. It yields the protein CASKTGGTTGELFF.

The chain employs TRBV20-1 and TRBJ2-5; D call uncertain. V gave up 6 bases and J gave up 5 bases, with 10 bases separating them. Germline values: CDR1 DFQATT, CDR2 SNEGSKA (reference sequence). CDR3 length: 11 amino acids. The CDR3 DNA reads as TGCAGTGCCAACCGCCGGGAGACCCAGTACTTC. The encoded protein is CSANRRETQYF.

The CDR3 DNA reads as TGTGCCAGCAGTTTATCACCGGGACAGCCTAATTCACCCCTCCACTTT. Amino acids: CASSLSPGQPNSPLHF. This sequence joins TRBV27 and TRBJ1-6; 7 bases are a match to TRBD1. Germline values: CDR1 MNHEY, CDR2 SMNVEV (reference sequence). This CDR3 contains 16 residues. Losses at the gene ends were 0 bases for V and 6 bases for J; bases not matched to a gene: 5.

The CDR3 spells CATSLRGGRNTEAFF. DNA of the CDR3: TGTGCCACCAGCCTTAGGGGCGGGAGGAACACTGAAGCTTTCTTT. The rearrangement joins TRBV15 to TRBJ1-1, with D tentatively TRBD1 (5 bases). Germline CDR1 reads LNHNV; CDR2 reads YYDKDF (reference sequence). The V end lost 5 bases, the J end lost 1 base, and 14 bases lay between the germline ends. This CDR3 is built from 15 residues.

With regard to this clone: Different DNA sequences within this sample yield the same CDR3. This chain joins TRBV2 and TRBJ2-7, with D perhaps matching TRBD1 (6 bases). CDR3 size: 12 residues. V was clipped by 5 bases and J by 4 bases, with 9 bases between them. The germline V gene has CDR1 SNHLY and CDR2 FYNNEI. Written as DNA, the CDR3 is TGTGCCAGCAGTAGACAGGTATACGAGCAGTACTTC. The encoded protein is CASSRQVYEQYF. Full variable domain (outside the CDR3, taken from reference TRBV2 and TRBJ2-7): EPEVTQTPSHQVTQMGQEVILRCVPISNHLYFYWYRQILGQKVEFLVSFYNNEISEKSEIFDDQFSVERPDGSNFTLKIRSTKLEDSAMYFCASSRQVYEQYFGPGTRLTVT.

This clone has just one count. The chain carries TRBV4-3 and TRBJ2-7, with 10 bases lining up with TRBD1. Germline trimming cut 4 bases from V and 2 bases from J; bases unmatched to any gene: 2. The CDR3 extends over 14 amino acids. Germline CDR1 reads LGHNA; CDR2 reads YSLEER. The CDR3 DNA follows: TGCGCCAGCAGCCCCGGACAGGGGGCCTACGAGCAGTACTTC. Translated, it gives CASSPGQGAYEQYF.

The chain joins TRBV7-6 to TRBJ2-2; 8 nucleotides align to TRBD1. V trimming: 4 bases; J trimming: 6 bases; junction bases outside the gene matches: 10. The CDR3 spans 16 residues. Germline CDR1 and CDR2: SGHVS and FNYEAQ. Here the CDR3 reads CASSSNSGGISGELFF. The DNA of the CDR3 is TGTGCCAGCAGCTCGAATTCAGGGGGCATCTCCGGGGAGCTGTTTTTT. Together with reference TRBV7-6 and TRBJ2-2, the CDR3 gives the full variable domain: GAGVSQSPRYKVTKRGQDVALRCDPISGHVSLYWYRQALGQGPEFLTYFNYEAQQDKSGLPNDRFSAERPEGSISTLTIQRTEQRDSAMYRCASSSNSGGISGELFFGEGSRLTVL.

This chain links TRBV21-1 with TRBJ2-7; the D call of TRBD2 is as the table states it, not checked on the DNA. TRBV21-1 counts as a pseudogene. CDR3 length: 15 amino acids. In DNA, the CDR3 is TGTGCCAGCAGCAAAGCGATGCGGGGAGGGGGCGAGCAGTACTTC. It codes for CASSKAMRGGGEQYF.

The chain links TRBV30 to TRBJ1-3, with 7 bases matching TRBD1. Per germline, CDR1 GTSNPN and CDR2 SVGIG (reference sequence). Unmatched junction bases numbered 6, after V lost 0 bases and J lost 4 bases. CDR3 size: 15 residues. CDR3 DNA: TGTGCCTGGAGTGTATTGGGGACAGCCGGAAACACCATATATTTT. Translated: CAWSVLGTAGNTIYF.

This chain joins TRBV10-2 and TRBJ2-5; 8 bases are shared with TRBD2. Per the germline V gene, CDR1 is WSHSY and CDR2 is SAAADI. This CDR3 is 15 amino acids long. Losses at the gene ends were 8 bases for V and 5 bases for J; bases not matched to a gene: 13. CDR3 sequence reads: CASRSGGAGVETQYF. As DNA, the CDR3 is TGCGCCAGCCGGTCGGGGGGGGCGGGGGTTGAGACCCAGTACTTC.

The CDR3 bases are TGTGCCAGCAGTGGAGTGGGGACTCCCTCCTACGAGCAGTACTTC. Protein sequence: CASSGVGTPSYEQYF. This rearrangement joins TRBV6-1 to TRBJ2-7, with D possibly TRBD2 on 6 matching bases. Germline V gene data show CDR1 as MNHNS and CDR2 as SASEGT. The V and J ends lost 4 bases and 0 bases respectively, with 13 bases between them. The CDR3 length is 15 residues.

The V call is TRBV30, the J call TRBJ1-6, with 8 bases that match TRBD1. Germline loops: CDR1 GTSNPN, CDR2 SVGIG (reference sequence). The CDR3 is made up of 15 amino acids. V lost 5 bases to trimming and J lost 1 base; unmatched junction nucleotides: 4. The CDR3 is CAWGTGGSYNSPLHF. CDR3 coding DNA: TGTGCCTGGGGAACAGGGGGTTCCTATAATTCACCCCTCCACTTT.

The CDR3 spells CASSLVSSYEQYF. For the CDR3, the DNA is TGTGCCAGCAGCTTAGTCTCCTCCTACGAGCAGTACTTC. The chain has TRBV7-2 and TRBJ2-7; D uncertain. V was trimmed by 1 base and J by 0 bases, leaving 4 bases between them. CDR1 SGHTA and CDR2 FQGNSA come from the germline V gene. This CDR3 contains 13 residues.

J is TRBJ2-7 and V is TRBV19, with TRBD2 matching 8 bases. Germline loops: CDR1 LNHDA, CDR2 SQIVND (reference sequence). This CDR3 is built from 15 residues. The junction had 8 bases not matched to a gene; V was cut back by 4 bases and J by 3 bases. This CDR3 is CASSTGSGGLYEQYF. As DNA, the CDR3 is TGTGCCAGTAGTACGGGGAGCGGGGGCCTCTACGAGCAGTACTTC.

V gene TRBV5-1 combines with J gene TRBJ2-5, with D possibly TRBD2 on 5 matching bases. The CDR3 spans 16 residues. Germline V gene sequence: CDR1 SGHRS, CDR2 YFSETQ. The V end lost 0 bases, the J end lost 6 bases, and 18 bases lay between the germline ends. CDR3 nucleotides: TGCGCCAGCAGCTTGGATTTGTTACGCCCCGGGAAGACCCAGTACTTC. Amino acids: CASSLDLLRPGKTQYF.